This entry lists 20 T cell receptor beta chains sequenced from one sample in a study of T cell repertoires in cytomegalovirus infection. One entry per CDR3 protein, called by TCRdb with MiXCR from the reads. Of about 570,000 distinct CDR3 sequences in the sample, around two fifths were seen once. The antigens of these receptors remain unknown. The input for sequencing was cultured PBMCs, taken from culture after CMV antigen stimulation. These receptors were obtained from a human donor in good health (CMV status not recorded). Some clones in this sample may be carry-over from other donors' samples.

This clonotype was found a few times. V gene TRBV7-2 combines with J gene TRBJ2-7; 13 positions agree with TRBD2. Germline V gene lookup returns CDR1 SGHTA and CDR2 FQGNSA. The V and J ends lost 5 bases and 8 bases, in that order; junction bases with no gene match: 6. The CDR3 consists of 14 residues. The CDR3 reads CASSGTSGRAQQYF. Written as DNA, the CDR3 is TGTGCCAGCAGCGGAACTAGCGGGAGGGCCCAGCAGTACTTC. Based on the CDR3 plus reference TRBV7-2 and TRBJ2-7, the full variable domain is GAGVSQSPSNKVTEKGKDVELRCDPISGHTALYWYRQSLGQGLEFLIYFQGNSAPDKSGLPSDRFSAERTGGSVSTLTIQRTQQEDSAVYLCASSGTSGRAQQYFGPGTRLTVT.

The chain combines TRBV25-1 with TRBJ2-2, with D perhaps TRBD1 or TRBD2 (5 bases each). CDR3 length equals 13 residues. Germline CDR1 MGHDK, CDR2 SYGVNS. V lost 5 bases and J 3 bases, leaving 7 bases between the germline ends. CDR3 nucleotides: TGTGCCAGCAGTTGGGGGTACACCGGGGAGCTGTTTTTT. This gives the protein CASSWGYTGELFF. Using reference TRBV25-1 and TRBJ2-2 for the parts outside the CDR3, the full variable domain is EADIYQTPRYLVIGTGKKITLECSQTMGHDKMYWYQQDPGMELHLIHYSYGVNSTEKGDLSSESTVSRIRTEHFPLTLESARPSHTSQYLCASSWGYTGELFFGEGSRLTVL.

Only a few counts were recorded for this clonotype. The gene calls are TRBV7-8 and TRBJ2-1; the D gene could be TRBD1 or TRBD2 (5 bases each). This CDR3 is built from 17 residues. The germline V and J ends were trimmed by 2 bases and 9 bases, with 23 bases remaining between them. CDR1 and CDR2 (germline): SGHVS, FQNEAQ. The CDR3 DNA reads as TGTGCCAGCAGCTTAAGGCCGGCCCGGGACGGCTTTCTTGAGCAGTTCTTC. Translation gives CASSLRPARDGFLEQFF. Combining the CDR3 with reference TRBV7-8 and TRBJ2-1 gives the whole variable domain GAGVSQSPRYKVAKRGQDVALRCDPISGHVSLFWYQQALGQGPEFLTYFQNEAQLDKSGLPSDRFFAERPEGSVSTLKIQRTQQEDSAVYLCASSLRPARDGFLEQFFGPGTRLTVL.

The chain is built from TRBV12-3 or TRBV12-4 and TRBJ1-1, with D unresolved. Trimming pared 5 bases from V and 0 bases from J, leaving 7 bases between. The CDR3 is made up of 13 amino acids. CDR3: CASSETLNTEAFF. The CDR3 DNA reads as TGTGCCAGCAGTGAAACTCTGAACACTGAAGCTTTCTTT.

This clonotype occurred a few times. This chain uses TRBV7-9 with TRBJ2-5; perhaps TRBD1 as D (5 bases). Germline V gene sequence: CDR1 SEHNR, CDR2 FQNEAQ (reference sequence). The CDR3 length is 18 residues. Trimming removed 4 bases from V and 2 bases from J, with 23 bases in between. DNA of the CDR3: TGTGCCAGCAGCTGCGAACACTACCGTCTGACAGCACAAGAGACCCAGTACTTC. Residues: CASSCEHYRLTAQETQYF.

This clonotype was observed once. This rearrangement joins TRBV5-1 to TRBJ2-3; 8 positions match TRBD2. Germline assignment: CDR1 SGHRS and CDR2 YFSETQ. The CDR3 runs 16 residues. Trimming at V came to 0 bases and at J to 0 bases, leaving 3 bases not matched to a gene. CDR3 sequence reads: CASSLALADSTDTQYF. In DNA, the CDR3 is TGCGCCAGCAGCTTGGCACTAGCGGATAGCACAGATACGCAGTATTTT.

The chain is built from TRBV10-3 and TRBJ2-1, with 9 nucleotides matching TRBD2. V shed 11 bases, J shed 0 bases, and the junction held 14 bases outside the gene matches. CDR3 size: 17 residues. Looked up from germline, CDR1 is ENHRY and CDR2 is SYGVKD. The CDR3 coding sequence is TGTGCCCCCCGGACTAGCGTACATAACGGCTCCTACAATGAGCAGTTCTTC. Translating gives CAPRTSVHNGSYNEQFF.

This clonotype came up once. The CDR3 nucleotides are TGTGCCAGCAGCCCCAGGGCGGGTGGGGGCCTTGAAGGAATGTTTTTT. Protein: CASSPRAGGGLEGMFF. The chain combines TRBV7-2 with TRBJ1-4; D is perhaps TRBD1 (6 bases). The CDR3 loop spans 16 amino acids. Per the germline V gene, CDR1 is SGHTA and CDR2 is FQGNSA. The V end was cut by 5 bases, the J end by 15 bases, with 28 bases between.

This clonotype was detected once. The rearrangement joins TRBV18 to TRBJ2-1; 9 nucleotides agree with TRBD2. After removal of 3 bases from V and 6 bases from J, the junction contained 9 bases not matched to a gene. The germline V gene has CDR1 KGHSH and CDR2 LQKENI. This CDR3 is 16 amino acids long. The CDR3 DNA follows: TGTGCCAGCTCACCTCCGGGACTAGCTCGGATCAATGAGCAGTTCTTC. Its protein product is CASSPPGLARINEQFF.

In regard to this clonotype: The junction differs from germline at one of its ends, possibly a read error. The chain employs TRBV11-3 and TRBJ2-2; possibly TRBD2 for D (6 bases). This CDR3 region has 16 residues. Germline V gives CDR1 SGHNT, CDR2 YENEEA. CDR3 amino acids: CASSSSIRTNTGELFF. The CDR3 bases are TGTGCCAGCAGCTCGTCCATTAGGACTAACACCGGAGAGCTGTTTTTT.

This clonotype was seen only a few times. This chain joins TRBV12-3 or TRBV12-4 and TRBJ1-3; no clear D gene. Trimming took off 4 bases at V and 8 bases at J, with 12 bases between the two ends. This CDR3 contains 13 residues. The chain's CDR3 is CASSSDSLDTIYF. DNA for the CDR3: TGTGCCAGCAGTTCAGACTCTCTGGACACCATATATTTT.

The chain joins TRBV7-8 to TRBJ2-4; TRBD2 aligns across 10 bases. This CDR3 comprises 14 residues. Germline V gives CDR1 SGHVS, CDR2 FQNEAQ. V dropped 5 bases and J dropped 11; count of bases not matched to a gene: 9. CDR3 in DNA: TGTGCCAGCAGCCCATCCAGCGGGGGGGCTGTTCAGTACTTC. Its protein product is CASSPSSGGAVQYF.

The rearrangement joins TRBV10-3 to TRBJ2-2; 8 nucleotides line up with TRBD2. With 9 bases clipped from V and 3 bases from J, the junction kept 15 bases outside the gene matches. The CDR3 is 17 residues long. In germline, CDR1 is ENHRY, CDR2 SYGVKD. This CDR3 reads CAINGRALTYDTGELFF. The DNA of the CDR3 is TGTGCCATAAACGGGAGGGCCCTTACGTATGACACCGGGGAGCTGTTTTTT.

To note about this clonotype: A much larger clone lies one base from this, so it may be a read error. The chain uses TRBV5-4 and TRBJ1-3; TRBD1 aligns across 7 bases. The ends lost 2 bases at V and 4 bases at J; junction bases unmatched: 3. Germline loops: CDR1 SGHNT, CDR2 YYREEE (reference sequence). This CDR3 has 14 residues. CDR3 in amino acids: CASSLQGHGNTIYF. CDR3 DNA sequence: TGTGCCAGCAGCTTACAGGGGCACGGAAACACCATATATTTT.

The chain combines TRBV9 with TRBJ2-1; D remains ambiguous. Germline lookup yields CDR1 SGDLS and CDR2 YYNGEE. This CDR3 is 16 amino acids long. V lost 0 bases to trimming and J lost 6 bases, with 16 bases between them. CDR3 in amino acids: CASSVGGSTLLNEQFF. The CDR3 nucleotides read TGTGCCAGCAGCGTAGGTGGGTCGACCCTCCTCAATGAGCAGTTCTTC.

This clonotype was recorded at least ten times. The chain uses TRBV7-2 and TRBJ2-3; D may match TRBD1 or TRBD2 (7 bases each). The CDR3 sequence is 17 residues long. Germline values: CDR1 SGHTA, CDR2 FQGNSA. V was cut by 3 bases and J by 2 bases, with 18 bases left in between. The CDR3 region has the DNA TGTGCCAGCAGCTTCGGGGGGACAGTCCAGGACACAGATACGCAGTATTTT. This translates into CASSFGGTVQDTDTQYF.

The rearrangement joins TRBV2 to TRBJ1-4; D remains unclear. The CDR3 covers 13 residues. Germline assignment: CDR1 SNHLY and CDR2 FYNNEI. Deletions cut 6 bases from V and 8 bases from J, with 13 bases between. The CDR3 region has the DNA TGTGCCAGCAGGGTCCTTCCGGAGGAAAAACTGTTTTTT. It encodes CASRVLPEEKLFF.

The sample holds a few counts of this clonotype. The rearrangement uses TRBV28 and TRBJ1-2; D is unclear. Deletions cut 6 bases from V and 3 bases from J, with 14 bases between. Germline V lookup: CDR1 MDHEN, CDR2 SYDVKM. The CDR3 has 14 amino acids. As DNA, the CDR3 is TGTGCCAGCAGACCCGTGGGGTTTGACTATGGCTACACCTTC. Amino acids: CASRPVGFDYGYTF.

This chain joins TRBV7-8 and TRBJ2-5, with 9 bases identical to TRBD2. J gave up 1 base and V 2 bases, and 5 bases lay outside the gene matches. The CDR3 runs 16 residues. Germline CDR1 SGHVS, CDR2 FQNEAQ. CDR3 nucleotides: TGTGCCAGCAGCTTACGACTAGCGGAGTTCCAAGAGACCCAGTACTTC. It translates to CASSLRLAEFQETQYF.

This clonotype was detected many times. The V and J genes are TRBV7-9 and TRBJ1-1; maybe TRBD1 (5 bases). Germline-derived CDR1 and CDR2 are SEHNR and FQNEAQ (reference sequence). CDR3 length: 13 amino acids. Trimming stripped 1 base from V and 4 bases from J, with 7 bases between. The CDR3 DNA sequence: TGTGCCAGCAGCTTAGGGGGGAGCACTGAAGCTTTCTTT. This encodes CASSLGGSTEAFF.